Below, one T cell receptor beta chain is given with its context. No antigen is known for it. It has no much larger one-base neighbor in the sample; base qualities were not kept. The CDR3 regions of human TCRbeta chains were analyzed by immunosequencing. The study's processing was this. TCRs in the repertoires were matched against a reference library of SARS-CoV-2-specific TCRs that had been generated with the MIRA antigen-specificity platform. Breadth was defined as the fraction of unique TCRs that were SARS-CoV-2-associated, and depth was defined as the fraction of total T cells that were SARS-CoV-2-associated. Using the MIRA data, every spike-specific TCR was mapped to the spike region that the TCR reacted to and assigned to either a CD4 or a CD8 class. Log10-transformed breadth and depth values were compared by one-way ANOVA with Sidak's multiple comparisons tests. Held by TCRdb, this immuneACCESS table contains in-frame sequences only and omits some clones. Under half of the omission traces to an unresolved V gene where checked; the cause of the rest is unknown. The D gene and trimming were derived from the DNA, and the V and J assignments and clone size from that table. The sample yields around 94,000 clones; roughly 84% were counted once. The ten most abundant clones make up about a sixth of the sample.

At the junction V is shortened by 4 bases and J by 0 bases; bases outside the gene matches: 8. The CDR3 runs 17 residues from the cysteine to the phenylalanine. The CDR3 DNA has 51 bases and is translated from base 1. Looking up the germline V gene yields CDR1 MNHNS and CDR2 SASEGT. The data are from a study of T cell responses to AZD1222 COVID-19 vaccine (dated by TCRdb to the early 2020s). For the wider study: AZD1222 recipients given second doses at about 4 weeks or at about 12 weeks were pooled, since spike-specific TCR depth and breadth were not found to differ between the two schedules. Trial participants were enrolled by age into 18-55, 56-69 and 70-plus year subgroups, with about 150, 28 and 57 TCR-sequenced participants respectively. TCR sequencing was performed for roughly 240 trial participants, of whom some 200 were given two doses of AZD1222 and some 26 were given two doses of MenACWY control vaccine. Study-wide conclusions, independent of this receptor: The 56-69-year group was small, and its depth increase did not reach significance, likely because of low power. Conclusions about previously exposed vaccinees were limited because only six AZD1222 recipients were SARS-CoV-2 seropositive at baseline. A significant rise in spike-specific TCR breadth and depth was observed after two AZD1222 doses relative to day 0 and relative to MenACWY recipients. Participants were mostly white British and included more females than males, and it was suggested by the authors that clonal diversity may have been underestimated. Because no day 14 peak-response samples were available, the repertoires could be characterized only after the peak T cell response. Nearly half of unique spike-specific TCRs reportedly recognized epitopes outside regions mutated in the B.1.351 and B.1.1.7 variants. Vaccine-associated CD4 TCRs spanned the whole spike protein, with dominant responses in regions 160-218 and 743-854.

Taken with the paper, the label for time point translates to: baseline before first vaccination. Vaccinee samples came from UK trials COV001 and COV002, including a single-blind randomized controlled phase 2/3 trial of AZD1222 (ChAdOx1 nCoV-19) in healthy adults. For TCRbeta chain sequencing, PBMC samples from trial participants were taken at day 0 and at day 28 after the second dose. The source material was peripheral blood, sampled on day 0 of AZD1222 vaccination. The chain is assembled from TRBV6-1 and TRBJ1-5; 8 of the junction bases match TRBD1. This TCR came from an adult in good health. The sequenced DNA: TGTGCCAGCAGTGCCCTTTTAGGGACAGGTAGCAATCAGCCCCAGCATTTT. Its amino acids are CASSALLGTGSNQPQHF.